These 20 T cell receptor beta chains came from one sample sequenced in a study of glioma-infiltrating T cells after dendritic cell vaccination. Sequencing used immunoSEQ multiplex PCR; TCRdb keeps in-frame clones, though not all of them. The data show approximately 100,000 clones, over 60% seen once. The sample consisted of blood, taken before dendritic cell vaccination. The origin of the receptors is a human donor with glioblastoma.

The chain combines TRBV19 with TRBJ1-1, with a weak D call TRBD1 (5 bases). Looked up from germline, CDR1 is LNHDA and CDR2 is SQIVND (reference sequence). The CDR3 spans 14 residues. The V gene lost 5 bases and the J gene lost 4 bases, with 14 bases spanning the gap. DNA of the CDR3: TGTGCCAGTAGTGGTACAGGATCTAGCACTGAAGCTTTCTTT. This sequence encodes CASSGTGSSTEAFF.

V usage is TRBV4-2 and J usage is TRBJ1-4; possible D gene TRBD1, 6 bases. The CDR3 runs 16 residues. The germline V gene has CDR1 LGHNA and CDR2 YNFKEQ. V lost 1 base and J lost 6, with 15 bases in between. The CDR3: CASSQAQGQDYEKLFF. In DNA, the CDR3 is TGTGCCAGCAGCCAAGCCCAGGGACAAGATTATGAAAAACTGTTTTTT.

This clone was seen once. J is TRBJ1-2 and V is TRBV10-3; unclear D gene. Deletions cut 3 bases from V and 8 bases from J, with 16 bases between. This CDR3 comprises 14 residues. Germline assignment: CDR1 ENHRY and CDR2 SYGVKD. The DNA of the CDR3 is TGTGCCATCAGTGATAAGGAATGGCGGGCAGGCTACACCTTC. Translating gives CAISDKEWRAGYTF.

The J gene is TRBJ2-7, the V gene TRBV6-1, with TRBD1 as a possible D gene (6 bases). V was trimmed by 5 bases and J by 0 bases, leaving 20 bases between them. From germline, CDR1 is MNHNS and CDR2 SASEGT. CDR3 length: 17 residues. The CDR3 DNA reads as TGTGCCAGCAGTAAAGGCCTCACTTGGGACACCTCCTACGAGCAGTACTTC. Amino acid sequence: CASSKGLTWDTSYEQYF.

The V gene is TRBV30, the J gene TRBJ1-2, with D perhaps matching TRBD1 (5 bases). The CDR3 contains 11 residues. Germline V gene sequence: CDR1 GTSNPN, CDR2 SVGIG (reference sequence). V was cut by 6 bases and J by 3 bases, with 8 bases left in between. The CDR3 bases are TGTGCCTGCAAGACAGACTATGGCTACACCTTC. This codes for CACKTDYGYTF. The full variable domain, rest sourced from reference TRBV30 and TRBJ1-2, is SQTIHQWPATLVQPVGSPLSLECTVEGTSNPNLYWYRQAAGRGLQLLFYSVGIGQISSEVPQNLSASRPQDRQFILSSKKLLLSDSGFYLCACKTDYGYTFGSGTRLTVV.

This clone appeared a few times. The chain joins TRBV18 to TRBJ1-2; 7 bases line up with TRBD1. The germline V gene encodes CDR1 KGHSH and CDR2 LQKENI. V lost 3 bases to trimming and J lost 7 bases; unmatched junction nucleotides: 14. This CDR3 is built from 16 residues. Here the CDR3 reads CASSPTGKGIRGGYTF. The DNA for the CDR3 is TGTGCCAGCTCACCGACAGGGAAGGGGATACGTGGTGGCTACACCTTC.

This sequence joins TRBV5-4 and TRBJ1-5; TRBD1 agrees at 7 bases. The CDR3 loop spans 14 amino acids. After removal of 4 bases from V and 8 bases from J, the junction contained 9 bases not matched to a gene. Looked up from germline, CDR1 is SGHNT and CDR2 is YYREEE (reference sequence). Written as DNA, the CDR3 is TGTGCCAGCAGCAGACAGGGAATTGGAGAGCCCCAGCATTTT. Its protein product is CASSRQGIGEPQHF.

The CDR3 region is CAIGGRSSDEQFF. In DNA form, the CDR3 reads TGTGCCATCGGGGGCCGATCGAGTGATGAGCAGTTCTTC. The V gene is TRBV10-3, the J gene TRBJ2-1, with D possibly matching TRBD1 (6 bases). The V and J ends lost 8 bases and 8 bases respectively, with 16 bases between them. Looked up from germline, CDR1 is ENHRY and CDR2 is SYGVKD. The CDR3 sequence is 13 residues long.

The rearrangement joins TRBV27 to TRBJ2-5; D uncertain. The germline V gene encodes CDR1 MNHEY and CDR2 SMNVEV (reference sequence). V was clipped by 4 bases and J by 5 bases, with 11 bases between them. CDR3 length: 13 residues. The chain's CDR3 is CASSSSDEETQYF. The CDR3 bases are TGTGCCAGCAGTTCTAGTGATGAGGAGACCCAGTACTTC.

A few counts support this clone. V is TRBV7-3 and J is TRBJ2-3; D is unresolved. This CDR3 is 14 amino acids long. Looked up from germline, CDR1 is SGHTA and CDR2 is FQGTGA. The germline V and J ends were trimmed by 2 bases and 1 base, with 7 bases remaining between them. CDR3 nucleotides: TGTGCCAGCAGCTTAGGGCAGGGCACAGATACGCAGTATTTT. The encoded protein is CASSLGQGTDTQYF.

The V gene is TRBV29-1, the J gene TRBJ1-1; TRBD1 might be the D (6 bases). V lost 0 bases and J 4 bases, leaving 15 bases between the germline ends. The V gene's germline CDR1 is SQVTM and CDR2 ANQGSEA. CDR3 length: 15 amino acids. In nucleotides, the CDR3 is TGCAGCGTTGAAGAGCAGGGGATCGGGGCCACTGAAGCTTTCTTT. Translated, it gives CSVEEQGIGATEAFF.

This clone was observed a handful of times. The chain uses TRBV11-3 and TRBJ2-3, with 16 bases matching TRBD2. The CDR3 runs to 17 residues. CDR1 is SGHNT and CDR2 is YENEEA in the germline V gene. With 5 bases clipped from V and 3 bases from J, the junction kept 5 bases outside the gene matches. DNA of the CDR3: TGTGCCAGCAGCCCCGGGACTAGCGGGGGGGCGACAGATACGCAGTATTTT. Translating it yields CASSPGTSGGATDTQYF.

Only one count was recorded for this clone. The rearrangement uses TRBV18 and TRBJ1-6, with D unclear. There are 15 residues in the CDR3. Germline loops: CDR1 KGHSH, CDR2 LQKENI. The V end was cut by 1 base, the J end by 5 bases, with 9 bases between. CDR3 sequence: CASSPQSQNNSPLHF. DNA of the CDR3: TGTGCCAGCTCACCACAATCACAGAATAATTCACCCCTCCACTTT.

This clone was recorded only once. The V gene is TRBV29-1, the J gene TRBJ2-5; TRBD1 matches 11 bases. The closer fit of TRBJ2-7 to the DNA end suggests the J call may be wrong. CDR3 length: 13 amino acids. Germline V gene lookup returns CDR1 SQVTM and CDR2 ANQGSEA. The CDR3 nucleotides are TGCAGCTTTCAAGGACAGGGGGCGCGCGAGCAGTACTTC. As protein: CSFQGQGAREQYF.

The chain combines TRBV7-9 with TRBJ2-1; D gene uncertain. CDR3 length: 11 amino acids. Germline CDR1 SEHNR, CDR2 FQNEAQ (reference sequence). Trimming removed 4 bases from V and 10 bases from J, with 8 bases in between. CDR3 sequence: CASSSYWEQFF. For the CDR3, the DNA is TGTGCCAGCAGCTCTTACTGGGAGCAGTTCTTC.

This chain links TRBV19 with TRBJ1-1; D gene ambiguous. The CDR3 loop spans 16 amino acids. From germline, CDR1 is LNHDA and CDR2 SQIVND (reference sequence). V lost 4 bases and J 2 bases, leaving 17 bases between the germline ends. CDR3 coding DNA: TGTGCCAGTAGTACCAGAAGAGGGCAGACCAACACTGAAGCTTTCTTT. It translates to CASSTRRGQTNTEAFF.

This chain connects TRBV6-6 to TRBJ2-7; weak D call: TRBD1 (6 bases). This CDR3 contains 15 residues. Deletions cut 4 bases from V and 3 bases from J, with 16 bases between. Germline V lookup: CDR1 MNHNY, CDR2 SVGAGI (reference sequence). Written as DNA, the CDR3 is TGTGCCAGCAGTTCTCCGACAGGTACAAGCTACGAGCAGTACTTC. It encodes CASSSPTGTSYEQYF.

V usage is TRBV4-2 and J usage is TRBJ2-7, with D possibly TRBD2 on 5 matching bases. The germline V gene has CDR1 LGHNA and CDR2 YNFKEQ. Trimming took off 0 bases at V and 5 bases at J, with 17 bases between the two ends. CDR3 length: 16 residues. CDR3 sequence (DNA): TGTGCCAGCAGCCAAGATATCCGATCGGCTAGCAACGAGCAGTACTTC. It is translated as CASSQDIRSASNEQYF.

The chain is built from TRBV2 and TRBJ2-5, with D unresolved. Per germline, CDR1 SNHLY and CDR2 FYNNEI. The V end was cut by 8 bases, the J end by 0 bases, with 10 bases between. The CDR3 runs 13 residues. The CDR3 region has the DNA TGTGCCAGCCAATCGACTGACCAAGAGACCCAGTACTTC. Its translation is CASQSTDQETQYF.

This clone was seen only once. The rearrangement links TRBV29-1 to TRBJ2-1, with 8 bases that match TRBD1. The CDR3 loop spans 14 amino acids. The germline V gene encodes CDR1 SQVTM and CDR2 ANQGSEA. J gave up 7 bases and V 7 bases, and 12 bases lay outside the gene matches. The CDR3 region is CSAMDRVLGNEQFF. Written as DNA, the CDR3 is TGCAGCGCAATGGACAGGGTCCTCGGGAATGAGCAGTTCTTC.